The following is a T cell receptor beta chain sequence with its context. Its specificity is unknown. The source of the sample is a study of T-cell memory formation after mild COVID-19. General study results and limits: CD4/CD8 balance characterized clones contracting day 15 to 85, and CD4+ skew characterized later expanders. The main location of contracting CD4+ clones was CM and EM, and that of contracting CD8+ clones was EMRA. The finding that pre-infection memory included some responding clones suggested that cross-reactive memory joined.

V gave up 2 bases and J gave up 5 bases; unmatched junction bases: 5. The V gene's germline CDR1 is MNHNY and CDR2 SVGAGI (reference sequence). The CDR3 is 14 residues long. Libraries for TCRalpha and TCRbeta carried sample barcodes and unique molecular identifiers via 5'RACE. TCRdb ran MiXCR on the 5' RACE reads and lists one entry per CDR3 protein. The repertoire consists of about 140,000 distinct CDR3 sequences, with about 14% occurring once and the leading ten covering about 14%. The sequenced material came from PBMCs or a T cell subset sorted from them (not recorded which). The receptor comes from an adult woman who had mild COVID-19 (a few samples of this study predate the infection). Cell type and time point are not known. The chain carries TRBV6-6 and TRBJ2-5, with 7 bases identical to TRBD1. The DNA for the CDR3 is TGTGCCAGCAGTTACGCCGACAGGGACGAGACCCAGTACTTC. Translation gives CASSYADRDETQYF.